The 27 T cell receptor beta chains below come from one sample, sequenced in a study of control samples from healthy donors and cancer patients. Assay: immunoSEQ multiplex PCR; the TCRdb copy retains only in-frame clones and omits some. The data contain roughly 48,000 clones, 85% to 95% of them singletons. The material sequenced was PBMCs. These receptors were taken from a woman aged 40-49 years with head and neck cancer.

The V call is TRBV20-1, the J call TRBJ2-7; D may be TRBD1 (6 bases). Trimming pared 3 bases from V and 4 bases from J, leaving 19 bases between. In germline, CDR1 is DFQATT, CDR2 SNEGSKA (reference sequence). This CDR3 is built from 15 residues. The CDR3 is CSASSEQGDWYEQYF. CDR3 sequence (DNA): TGCAGTGCTAGTTCAGAACAGGGAGATTGGTACGAGCAGTACTTC.

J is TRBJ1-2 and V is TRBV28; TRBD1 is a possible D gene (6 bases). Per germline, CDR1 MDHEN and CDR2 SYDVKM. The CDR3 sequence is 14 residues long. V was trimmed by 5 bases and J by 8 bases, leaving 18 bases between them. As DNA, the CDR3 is TGTGCCAGCAGTCCCACAGGGCAGGGCTCCGGCTACACCTTC. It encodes CASSPTGQGSGYTF.

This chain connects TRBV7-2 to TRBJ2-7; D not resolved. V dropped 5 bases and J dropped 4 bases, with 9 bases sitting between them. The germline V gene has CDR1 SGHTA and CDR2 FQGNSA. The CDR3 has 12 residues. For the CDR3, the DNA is TGTGCCAGCAGCCTCACTGGTTACGAGCAGTACTTC. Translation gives CASSLTGYEQYF. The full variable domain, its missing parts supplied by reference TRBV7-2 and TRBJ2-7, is GAGVSQSPSNKVTEKGKDVELRCDPISGHTALYWYRQSLGQGLEFLIYFQGNSAPDKSGLPSDRFSAERTGGSVSTLTIQRTQQEDSAVYLCASSLTGYEQYFGPGTRLTVT.

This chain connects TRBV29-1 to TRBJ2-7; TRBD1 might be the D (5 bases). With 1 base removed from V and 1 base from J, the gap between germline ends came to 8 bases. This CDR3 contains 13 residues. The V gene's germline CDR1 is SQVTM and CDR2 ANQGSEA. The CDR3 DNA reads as TGCAGCGTTGAAGGTGACAGATCCTACGAGCAGTACTTC. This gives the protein CSVEGDRSYEQYF.

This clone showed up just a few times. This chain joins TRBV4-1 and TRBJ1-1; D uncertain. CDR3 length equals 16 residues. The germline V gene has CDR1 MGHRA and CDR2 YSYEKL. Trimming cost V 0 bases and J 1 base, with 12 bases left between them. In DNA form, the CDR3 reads TGCGCCAGCAGCCAAGATCAGGTATGGGCGAACACTGAAGCTTTCTTT. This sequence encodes CASSQDQVWANTEAFF.

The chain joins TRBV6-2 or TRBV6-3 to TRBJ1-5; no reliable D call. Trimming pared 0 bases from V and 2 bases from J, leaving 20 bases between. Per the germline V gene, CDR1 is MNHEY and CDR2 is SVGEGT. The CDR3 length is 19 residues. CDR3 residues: CASSYSMQARSFRNQPQHF. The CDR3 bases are TGTGCCAGCAGTTACTCGATGCAGGCCAGGTCTTTCCGCAATCAGCCCCAGCATTTT.

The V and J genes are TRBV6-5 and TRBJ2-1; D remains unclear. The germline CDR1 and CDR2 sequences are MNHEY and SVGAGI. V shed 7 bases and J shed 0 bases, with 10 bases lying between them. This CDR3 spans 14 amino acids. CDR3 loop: CASTRRDSYNEQFF. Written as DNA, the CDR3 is TGTGCCAGCACCAGAAGGGACTCCTACAATGAGCAGTTCTTC.

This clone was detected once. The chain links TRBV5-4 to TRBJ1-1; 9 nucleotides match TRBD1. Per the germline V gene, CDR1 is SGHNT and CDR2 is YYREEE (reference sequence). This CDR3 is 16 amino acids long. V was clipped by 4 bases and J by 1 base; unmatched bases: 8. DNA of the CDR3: TGTGCCAGCAGCCAGACCGGGACAGGGCCGAACACTGAAGCTTTCTTT. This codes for CASSQTGTGPNTEAFF.

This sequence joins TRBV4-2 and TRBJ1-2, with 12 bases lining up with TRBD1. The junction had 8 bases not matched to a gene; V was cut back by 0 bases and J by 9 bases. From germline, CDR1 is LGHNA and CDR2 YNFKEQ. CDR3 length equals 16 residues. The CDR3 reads CASSQDPGTGGGSYTF. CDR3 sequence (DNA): TGTGCCAGCAGCCAAGATCCCGGGACAGGGGGCGGAAGCTACACCTTC.

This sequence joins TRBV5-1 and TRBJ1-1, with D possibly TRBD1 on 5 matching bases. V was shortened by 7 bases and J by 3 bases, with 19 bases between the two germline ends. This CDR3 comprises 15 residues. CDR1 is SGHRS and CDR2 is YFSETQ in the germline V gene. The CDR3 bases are TGCGCCAGCTCAGGGTTGGGTGTAGGTGACACTGAAGCTTTCTTT. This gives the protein CASSGLGVGDTEAFF.

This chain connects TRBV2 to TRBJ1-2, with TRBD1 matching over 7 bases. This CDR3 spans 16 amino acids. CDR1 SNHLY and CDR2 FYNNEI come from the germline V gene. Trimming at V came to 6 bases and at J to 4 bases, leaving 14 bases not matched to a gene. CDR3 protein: CASSKTLQGSSYGYTF. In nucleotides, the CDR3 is TGTGCCAGCAGCAAAACCTTACAGGGGTCCTCCTATGGCTACACCTTC.

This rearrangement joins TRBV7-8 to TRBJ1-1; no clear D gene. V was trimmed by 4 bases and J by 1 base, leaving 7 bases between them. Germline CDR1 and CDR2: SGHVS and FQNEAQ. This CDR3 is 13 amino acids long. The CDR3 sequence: CASSSYRNTEAFF. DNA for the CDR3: TGTGCCAGCAGCTCGTACAGGAACACTGAAGCTTTCTTT.

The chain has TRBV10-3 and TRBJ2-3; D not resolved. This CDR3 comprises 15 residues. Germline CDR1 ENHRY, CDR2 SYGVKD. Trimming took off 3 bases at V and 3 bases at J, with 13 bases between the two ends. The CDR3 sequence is CAISDEVLSTDTQYF. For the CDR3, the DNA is TGTGCCATCAGTGACGAAGTGTTGTCTACAGATACGCAGTATTTT.

Here the CDR3 DNA reads TGTGCCAGCAGTGGCGGACTAGCGGGAGGGCCCTCAGATACGCAGTATTTT. Protein sequence: CASSGGLAGGPSDTQYF. V and J are TRBV6-9 and TRBJ2-3, with 15 bases identical to TRBD2. The length of the CDR3 is 17 residues. Germline values: CDR1 MNHGY, CDR2 SVAAGI. V trimming: 5 bases; J trimming: 4 bases; junction bases outside the gene matches: 7.

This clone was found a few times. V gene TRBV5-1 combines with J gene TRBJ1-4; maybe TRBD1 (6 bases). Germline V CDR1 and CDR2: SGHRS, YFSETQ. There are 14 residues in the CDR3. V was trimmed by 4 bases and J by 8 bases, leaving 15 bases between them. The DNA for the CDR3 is TGCGCCAGCAGCCTCAGTACAGGGATGGAAAAACTGTTTTTT. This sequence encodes CASSLSTGMEKLFF.

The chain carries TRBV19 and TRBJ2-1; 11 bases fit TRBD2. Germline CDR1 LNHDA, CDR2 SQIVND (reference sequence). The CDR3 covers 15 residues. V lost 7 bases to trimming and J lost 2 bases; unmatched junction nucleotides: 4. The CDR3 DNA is TGTGCCAGTACCCTTAGCGGGAGGGCCTACAATGAGCAGTTCTTC. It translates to CASTLSGRAYNEQFF.

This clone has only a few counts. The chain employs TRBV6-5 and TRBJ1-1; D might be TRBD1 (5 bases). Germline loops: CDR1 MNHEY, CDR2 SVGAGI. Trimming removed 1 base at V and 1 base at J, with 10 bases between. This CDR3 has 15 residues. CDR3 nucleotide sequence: TGTGCCAGCAGTTACTATAGGGGACCGAACACTGAAGCTTTCTTT. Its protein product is CASSYYRGPNTEAFF.

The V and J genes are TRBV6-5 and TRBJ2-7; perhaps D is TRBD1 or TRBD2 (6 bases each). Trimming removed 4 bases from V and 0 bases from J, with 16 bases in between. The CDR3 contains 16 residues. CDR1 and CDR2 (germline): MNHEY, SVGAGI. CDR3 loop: CASSSGVGTPSYEQYF. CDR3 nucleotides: TGTGCCAGCAGTTCGGGAGTCGGGACACCCTCCTACGAGCAGTACTTC.

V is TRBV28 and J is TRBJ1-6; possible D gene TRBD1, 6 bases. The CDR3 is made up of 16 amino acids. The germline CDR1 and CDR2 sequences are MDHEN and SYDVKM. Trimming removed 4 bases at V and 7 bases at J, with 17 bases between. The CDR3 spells CASSSPLGGGNSPLHF. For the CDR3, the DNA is TGTGCCAGCAGTTCCCCTCTGGGGGGCGGGAATTCACCCCTCCACTTT.

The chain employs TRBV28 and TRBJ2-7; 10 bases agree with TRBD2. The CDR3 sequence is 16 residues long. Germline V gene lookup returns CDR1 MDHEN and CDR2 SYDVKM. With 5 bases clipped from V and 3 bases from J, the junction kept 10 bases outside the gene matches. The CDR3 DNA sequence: TGTGCCAGCAGTATGACACCACTAGCGGGGCACTACGAGCAGTACTTC. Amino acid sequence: CASSMTPLAGHYEQYF.

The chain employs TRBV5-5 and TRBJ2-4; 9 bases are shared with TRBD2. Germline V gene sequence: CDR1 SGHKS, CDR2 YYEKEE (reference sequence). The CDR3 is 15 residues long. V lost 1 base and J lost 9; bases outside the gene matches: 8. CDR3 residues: CASSLSIAGEGIQYF. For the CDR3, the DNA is TGTGCCAGCAGCTTGTCGATAGCGGGAGAGGGCATTCAGTACTTC.

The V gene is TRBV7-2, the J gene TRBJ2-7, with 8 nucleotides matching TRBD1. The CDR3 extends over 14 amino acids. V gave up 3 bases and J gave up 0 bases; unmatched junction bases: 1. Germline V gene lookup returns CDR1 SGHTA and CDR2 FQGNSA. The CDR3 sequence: CASSFTGGSYEQYF. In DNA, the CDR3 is TGTGCCAGCAGCTTCACAGGGGGCTCCTACGAGCAGTACTTC.

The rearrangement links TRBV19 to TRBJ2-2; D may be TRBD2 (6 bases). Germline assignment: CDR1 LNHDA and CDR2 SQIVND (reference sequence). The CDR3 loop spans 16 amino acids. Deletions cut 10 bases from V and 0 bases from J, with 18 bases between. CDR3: CATMKPRGPNTGELFF. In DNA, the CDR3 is TGTGCCACCATGAAGCCGCGGGGTCCGAACACCGGGGAGCTGTTTTTT.

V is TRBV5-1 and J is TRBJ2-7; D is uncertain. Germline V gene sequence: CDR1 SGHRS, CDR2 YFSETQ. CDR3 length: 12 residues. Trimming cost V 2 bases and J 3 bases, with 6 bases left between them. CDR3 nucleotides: TGCGCCAGCAGCTTACCCAACTACGAGCAGTACTTC. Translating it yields CASSLPNYEQYF.

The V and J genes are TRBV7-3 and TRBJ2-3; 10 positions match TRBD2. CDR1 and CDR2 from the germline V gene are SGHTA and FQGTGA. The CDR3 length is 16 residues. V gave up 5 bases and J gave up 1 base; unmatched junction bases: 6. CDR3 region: CASSPGTSEGTDTQYF. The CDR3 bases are TGTGCCAGCAGCCCTGGGACTAGCGAGGGCACAGATACGCAGTATTTT. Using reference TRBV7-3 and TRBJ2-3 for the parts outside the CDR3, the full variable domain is GAGVSQTPSNKVTEKGKYVELRCDPISGHTALYWYRQSLGQGPEFLIYFQGTGAADDSGLPNDRFFAVRPEGSVSTLKIQRTERGDSAVYLCASSPGTSEGTDTQYFGPGTRLTVL.

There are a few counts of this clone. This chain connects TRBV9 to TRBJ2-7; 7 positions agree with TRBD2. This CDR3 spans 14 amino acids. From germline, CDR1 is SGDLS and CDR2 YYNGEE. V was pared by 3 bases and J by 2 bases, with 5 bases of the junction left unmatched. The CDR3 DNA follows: TGTGCCAGCAGCGCCGGGGCGGGAGCCTACGAGCAGTACTTC. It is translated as CASSAGAGAYEQYF. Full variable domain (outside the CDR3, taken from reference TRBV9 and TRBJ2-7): DSGVTQTPKHLITATGQRVTLRCSPRSGDLSVYWYQQSLDQGLQFLIQYYNGEERAKGNILERFSAQQFPDLHSELNLSSLELGDSALYFCASSAGAGAYEQYFGPGTRLTVT.

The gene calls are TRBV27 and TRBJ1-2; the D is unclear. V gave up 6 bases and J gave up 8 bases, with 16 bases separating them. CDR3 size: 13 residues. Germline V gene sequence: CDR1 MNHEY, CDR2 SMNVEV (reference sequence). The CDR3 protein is CASSGARVGGYTF. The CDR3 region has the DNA TGTGCCAGCAGCGGTGCGAGAGTTGGCGGCTACACCTTC.